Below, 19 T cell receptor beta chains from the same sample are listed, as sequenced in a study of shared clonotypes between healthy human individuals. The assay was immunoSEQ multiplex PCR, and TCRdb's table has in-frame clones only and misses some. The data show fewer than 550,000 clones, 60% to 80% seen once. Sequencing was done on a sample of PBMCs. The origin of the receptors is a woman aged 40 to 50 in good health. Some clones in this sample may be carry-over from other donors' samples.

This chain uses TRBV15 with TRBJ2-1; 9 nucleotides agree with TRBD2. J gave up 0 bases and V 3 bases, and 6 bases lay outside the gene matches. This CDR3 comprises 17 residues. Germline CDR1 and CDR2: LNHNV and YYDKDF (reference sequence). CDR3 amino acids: CATSRSLLAGSYNEQFF. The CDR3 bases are TGTGCCACCAGCAGGTCCCTACTAGCGGGCTCCTACAATGAGCAGTTCTTC.

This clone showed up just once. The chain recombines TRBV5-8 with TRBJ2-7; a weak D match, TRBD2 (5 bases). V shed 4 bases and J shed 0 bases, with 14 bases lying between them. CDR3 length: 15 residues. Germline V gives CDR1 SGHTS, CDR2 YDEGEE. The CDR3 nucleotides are TGTGCCAGCAGCCCCGAGTGGAGGAGCTCCTACGAGCAGTACTTC. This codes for CASSPEWRSSYEQYF. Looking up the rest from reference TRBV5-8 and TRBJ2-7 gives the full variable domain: EAGVTQSPTHLIKTRGQQATLRCSPISGHTSVYWYQQALGLGLQFLLWYDEGEERNRGNFPPRFSGRQFPNYSSELNVNALELEDSALYLCASSPEWRSSYEQYFGPGTRLTVT.

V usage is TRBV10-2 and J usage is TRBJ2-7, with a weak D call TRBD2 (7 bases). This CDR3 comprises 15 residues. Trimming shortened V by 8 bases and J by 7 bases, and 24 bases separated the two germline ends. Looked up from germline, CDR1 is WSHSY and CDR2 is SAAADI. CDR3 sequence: CASAKGGGGRLEQYF. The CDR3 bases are TGCGCCAGCGCTAAGGGGGGCGGCGGGAGACTTGAGCAGTACTTC.

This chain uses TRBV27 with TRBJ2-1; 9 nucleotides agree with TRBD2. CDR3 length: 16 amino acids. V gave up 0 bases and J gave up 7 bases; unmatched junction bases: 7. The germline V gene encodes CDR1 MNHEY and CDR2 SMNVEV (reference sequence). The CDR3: CASSLSIAGVRNEQFF. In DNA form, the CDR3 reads TGTGCCAGCAGTTTATCCATAGCGGGAGTTAGGAATGAGCAGTTCTTC.

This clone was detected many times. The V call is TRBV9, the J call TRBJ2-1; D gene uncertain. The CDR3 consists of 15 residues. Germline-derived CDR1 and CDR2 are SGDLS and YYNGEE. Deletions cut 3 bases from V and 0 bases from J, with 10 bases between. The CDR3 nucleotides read TGTGCCAGCAGCGCCCGGGTCAGCTCCTACAATGAGCAGTTCTTC. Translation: CASSARVSSYNEQFF.

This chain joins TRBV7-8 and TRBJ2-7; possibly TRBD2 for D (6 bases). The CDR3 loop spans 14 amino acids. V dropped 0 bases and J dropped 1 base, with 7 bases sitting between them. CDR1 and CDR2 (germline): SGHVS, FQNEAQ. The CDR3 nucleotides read TGTGCCAGCAGCTTAGCGGGACTTTCCTACGAGCAGTACTTC. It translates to CASSLAGLSYEQYF.

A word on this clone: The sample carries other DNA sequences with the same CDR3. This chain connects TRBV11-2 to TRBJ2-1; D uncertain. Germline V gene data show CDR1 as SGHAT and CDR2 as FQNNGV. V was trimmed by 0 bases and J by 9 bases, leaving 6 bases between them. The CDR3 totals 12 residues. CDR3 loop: CASSLDLGEQFF. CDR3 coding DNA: TGTGCCAGCAGCTTAGATCTGGGTGAGCAGTTCTTC. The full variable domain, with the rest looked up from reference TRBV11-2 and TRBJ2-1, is EAGVAQSPRYKIIEKRQSVAFWCNPISGHATLYWYQQILGQGPKLLIQFQNNGVVDDSQLPKDRFSAERLKGVDSTLKIQPAKLEDSAVYLCASSLDLGEQFFGPGTRLTVL.

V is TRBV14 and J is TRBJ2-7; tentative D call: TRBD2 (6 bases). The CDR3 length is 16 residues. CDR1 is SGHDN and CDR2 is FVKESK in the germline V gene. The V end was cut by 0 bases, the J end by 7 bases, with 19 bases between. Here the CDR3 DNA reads TGTGCCAGCAGCCAAGATGGCGGGACCGCACCCCGGGAGCAGTACTTC. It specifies CASSQDGGTAPREQYF.

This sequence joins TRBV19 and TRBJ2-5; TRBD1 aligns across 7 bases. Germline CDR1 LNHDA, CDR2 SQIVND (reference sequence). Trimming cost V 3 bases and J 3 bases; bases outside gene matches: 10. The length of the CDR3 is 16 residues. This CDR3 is CASSIRDRVGEETQYF. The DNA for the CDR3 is TGTGCCAGTAGTATCCGAGACAGGGTTGGAGAAGAGACCCAGTACTTC. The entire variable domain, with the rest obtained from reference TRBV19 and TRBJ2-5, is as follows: DGGITQSPKYLFRKEGQNVTLSCEQNLNHDAMYWYRQDPGQGLRLIYYSQIVNDFQKGDIAEGYSVSREKKESFPLTVTSAQKNPTAFYLCASSIRDRVGEETQYFGPGTRLLVL.

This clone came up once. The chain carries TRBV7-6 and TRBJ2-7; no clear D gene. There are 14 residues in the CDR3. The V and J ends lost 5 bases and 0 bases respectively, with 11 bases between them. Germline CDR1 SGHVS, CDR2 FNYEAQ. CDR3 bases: TGTGCCAGCAGCCCTTTTTGGGACTCCTACGAGCAGTACTTC. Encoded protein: CASSPFWDSYEQYF.

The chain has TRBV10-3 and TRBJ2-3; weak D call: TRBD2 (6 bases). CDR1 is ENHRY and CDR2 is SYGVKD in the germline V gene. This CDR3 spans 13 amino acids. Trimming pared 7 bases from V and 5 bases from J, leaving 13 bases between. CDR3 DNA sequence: TGTGCCATCACGGCGGGAAGTGAAGATACGCAGTATTTT. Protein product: CAITAGSEDTQYF.

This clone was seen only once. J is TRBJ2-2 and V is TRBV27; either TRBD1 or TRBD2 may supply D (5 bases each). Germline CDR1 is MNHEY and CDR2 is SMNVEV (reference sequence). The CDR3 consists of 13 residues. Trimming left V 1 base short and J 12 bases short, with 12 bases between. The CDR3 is CASSLWDPLQLFF. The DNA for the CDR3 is TGTGCCAGCAGTTTATGGGACCCGCTCCAGCTGTTTTTT.

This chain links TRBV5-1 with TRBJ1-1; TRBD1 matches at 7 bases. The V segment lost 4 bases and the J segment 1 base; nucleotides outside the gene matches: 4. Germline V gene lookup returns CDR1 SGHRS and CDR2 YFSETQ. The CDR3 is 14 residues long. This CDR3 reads CASSPGQSNTEAFF. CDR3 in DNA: TGCGCCAGCAGCCCGGGACAGTCGAACACTGAAGCTTTCTTT. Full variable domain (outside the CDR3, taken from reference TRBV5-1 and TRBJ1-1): KAGVTQTPRYLIKTRGQQVTLSCSPISGHRSVSWYQQTPGQGLQFLFEYFSETQRNKGNFPGRFSGRQFSNSRSEMNVSTLELGDSALYLCASSPGQSNTEAFFGQGTRLTVV.

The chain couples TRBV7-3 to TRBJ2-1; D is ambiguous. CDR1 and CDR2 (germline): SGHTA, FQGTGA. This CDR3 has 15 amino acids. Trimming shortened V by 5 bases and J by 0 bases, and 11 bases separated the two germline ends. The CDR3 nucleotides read TGTGCCAGCAGCCCAACAGTCAACTCCTACAATGAGCAGTTCTTC. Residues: CASSPTVNSYNEQFF.

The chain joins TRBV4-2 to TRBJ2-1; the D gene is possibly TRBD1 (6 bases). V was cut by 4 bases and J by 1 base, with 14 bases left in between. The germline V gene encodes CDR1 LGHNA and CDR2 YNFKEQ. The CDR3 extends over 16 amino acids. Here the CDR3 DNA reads TGTGCCAGCAGCCCTGGGGGCGGGTTTTCCTACAATGAGCAGTTCTTC. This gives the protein CASSPGGGFSYNEQFF.

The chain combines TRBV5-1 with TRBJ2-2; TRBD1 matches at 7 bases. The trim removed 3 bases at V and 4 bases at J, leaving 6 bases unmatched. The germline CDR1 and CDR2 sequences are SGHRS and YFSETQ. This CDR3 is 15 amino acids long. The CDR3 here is CASSSGQESTGELFF. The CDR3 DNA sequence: TGCGCCAGCAGCTCTGGACAGGAAAGCACCGGGGAGCTGTTTTTT.

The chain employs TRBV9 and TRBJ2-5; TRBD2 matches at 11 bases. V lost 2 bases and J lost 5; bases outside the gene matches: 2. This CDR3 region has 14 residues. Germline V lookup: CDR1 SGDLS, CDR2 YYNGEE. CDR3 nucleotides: TGTGCCAGCAGCGTTAGCGGGAGGGATGAGACCCAGTACTTC. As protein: CASSVSGRDETQYF.

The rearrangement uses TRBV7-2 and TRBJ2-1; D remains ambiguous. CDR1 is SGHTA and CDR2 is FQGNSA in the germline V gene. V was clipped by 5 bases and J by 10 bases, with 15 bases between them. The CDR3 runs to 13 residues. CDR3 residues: CASSPTRETEQFF. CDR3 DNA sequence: TGTGCCAGCAGCCCCACCCGAGAGACCGAGCAGTTCTTC.

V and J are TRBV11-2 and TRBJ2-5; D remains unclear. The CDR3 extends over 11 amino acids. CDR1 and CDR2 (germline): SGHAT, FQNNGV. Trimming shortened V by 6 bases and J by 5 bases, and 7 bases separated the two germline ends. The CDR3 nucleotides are TGTGCCAGCAGGCAGGCGGAGACCCAGTACTTC. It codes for CASRQAETQYF.